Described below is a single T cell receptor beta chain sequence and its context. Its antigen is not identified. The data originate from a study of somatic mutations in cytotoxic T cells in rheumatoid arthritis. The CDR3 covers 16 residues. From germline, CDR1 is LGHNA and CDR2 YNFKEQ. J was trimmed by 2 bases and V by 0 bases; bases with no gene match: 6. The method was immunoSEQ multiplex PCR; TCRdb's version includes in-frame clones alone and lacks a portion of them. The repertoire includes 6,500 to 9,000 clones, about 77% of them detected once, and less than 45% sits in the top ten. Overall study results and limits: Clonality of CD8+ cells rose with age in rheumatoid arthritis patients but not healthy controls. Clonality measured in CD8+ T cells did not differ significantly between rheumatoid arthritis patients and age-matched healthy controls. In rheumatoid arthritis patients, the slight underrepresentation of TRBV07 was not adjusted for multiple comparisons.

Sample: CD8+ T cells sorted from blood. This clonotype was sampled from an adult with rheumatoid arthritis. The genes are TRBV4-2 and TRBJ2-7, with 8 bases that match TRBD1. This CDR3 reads CASSQEGTGGTYEQYF. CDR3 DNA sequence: TGTGCCAGCAGCCAAGAAGGGACAGGTGGCACCTACGAGCAGTACTTC.